The clone carrying this T cell receptor beta chain has ten or more counts. This sample's TCRbeta library carried unique molecular identifier barcodes. Each CDR3 protein is one row after TCRdb ran MiXCR on the PCR reads. The profile shows approximately 200,000 distinct CDR3 sequences, roughly 15% of them singletons. Germline lookup yields CDR1 SGHVS and CDR2 FQNEAQ. V lost 5 bases and J 1 base, leaving 5 bases between the germline ends. The CDR3 is 12 residues long. This sample is drawn from a study of T-cell reconstitution after alpha-beta-depleted transplantation in children. Sequenced material: PBMCs from the stem cell graft donor, taken from the stem cell graft. V is TRBV7-8 and J is TRBJ2-5, with D hard to call. The sequence came from a human donor who donated a stem cell graft to a child with acute lymphoblastic leukemia. CDR3 sequence: CASSPRQETQYF. CDR3 nucleotides: TGTGCCAGCAGCCCTCGCCAAGAGACCCAGTACTTC.